This passage covers 16 T cell receptor beta chains from one sample sequenced in a study of shared clonotypes between healthy human individuals. Sequencing was performed with immunoSEQ multiplex PCR; in TCRdb, only in-frame clones are kept and a portion is missing. There are 650,000 to 700,000 clones in the sample; 90% occur only once, and 30% to 40% lies in the top ten. Input material: memory CD8+ T cells from PBMCs. Subset indicated: CD45RO+ cells pooled with CCR7-negative TemRA cells. These TCRs come from a man aged 18 to 29 in good health. Some clones in this sample may be carry-over from other donors' samples.

This chain joins TRBV12-5 and TRBJ2-1; possible D gene TRBD2, 6 bases. V was trimmed by 5 bases and J by 8 bases, leaving 7 bases between them. From germline, CDR1 is LGHNT and CDR2 FRNRAP. The CDR3 loop spans 11 amino acids. The CDR3 DNA reads TGTGCTAGTGGTCCGGGGGATGAGCAGTTCTTC. It codes for CASGPGDEQFF.

The CDR3 DNA is TGTGCCAGCAGTTGGGGGGAGGACAGGCCCTACGAGCAGTACTTC. This sequence encodes CASSWGEDRPYEQYF. The chain joins TRBV28 to TRBJ2-7; possible D gene TRBD1, 7 bases. Germline V CDR1 and CDR2: MDHEN, SYDVKM. The germline V and J ends were trimmed by 4 bases and 2 bases, with 15 bases remaining between them. This CDR3 is 15 amino acids long.

CDR3 amino acids: CASRQDRGNSPLHF. The CDR3 coding sequence is TGTGCCAGCAGACAGGACAGGGGAAATTCACCCCTCCACTTT. This chain connects TRBV6-6 to TRBJ1-6; 9 bases agree with TRBD1. Germline-derived CDR1 and CDR2 are MNHNY and SVGAGI (reference sequence). The CDR3 runs 14 residues. V shed 6 bases, J shed 7 bases, and the junction held 4 bases outside the gene matches.

The V call is TRBV10-1, the J call TRBJ2-7; 11 bases match TRBD1. The V gene's germline CDR1 is WNHNN and CDR2 SYGVQD (reference sequence). The length of the CDR3 is 14 residues. After removal of 5 bases from V and 6 bases from J, the junction contained 6 bases not matched to a gene. In DNA, the CDR3 is TGCGCCAGCAGTACCGGGACAGGGGGGAGCGAGCAGTACTTC. Translating it yields CASSTGTGGSEQYF.

The V and J genes are TRBV19 and TRBJ2-7, with D perhaps TRBD2 (5 bases). Trimming cost V 3 bases and J 5 bases, with 11 bases left between them. Germline V gives CDR1 LNHDA, CDR2 SQIVND (reference sequence). The CDR3 consists of 13 residues. The CDR3 is CASSITSLNEQYF. CDR3 nucleotides: TGTGCCAGTAGTATTACTAGTCTAAACGAGCAGTACTTC.

Note on this clone: Additional DNA sequences in this sample encode the identical CDR3. The CDR3 nucleotides are TGTGCCAGCAGTTTATCGGGGATCTCCTACGAGCAGTACTTC. It encodes CASSLSGISYEQYF. The gene calls are TRBV28 and TRBJ2-7; possibly TRBD2 for D (5 bases). This CDR3 has 14 amino acids. The germline gives CDR1 MDHEN, CDR2 SYDVKM. V was cut by 1 base and J by 0 bases, with 7 bases left in between.

The genes are TRBV29-1 and TRBJ1-2; TRBD1 matches 11 bases. With 6 bases clipped from V and 7 bases from J, the junction kept 7 bases outside the gene matches. The CDR3 is 13 residues long. Per the germline V gene, CDR1 is SQVTM and CDR2 is ANQGSEA. The CDR3 is CSVSGGTGGGYTF. The CDR3 DNA is TGCAGCGTCTCAGGGGGGACAGGGGGTGGCTACACCTTC.

The V call is TRBV7-9, the J call TRBJ2-7; D possibly corresponds to TRBD2 (7 bases). Germline loops: CDR1 SEHNR, CDR2 FQNEAQ (reference sequence). This CDR3 has 13 amino acids. V was cut by 5 bases and J by 6 bases, with 14 bases left in between. The CDR3 nucleotides read TGTGCCAGCAGCGCGGGCGGGGGCAGCGAGCAGTACTTC. It codes for CASSAGGGSEQYF.

This sequence joins TRBV2 and TRBJ1-2; D is possibly TRBD1 (5 bases). Germline-derived CDR1 and CDR2 are SNHLY and FYNNEI. The CDR3 contains 13 residues. Trimming removed 3 bases at V and 5 bases at J, with 10 bases between. CDR3 protein: CASSDGAVYGYTF. CDR3 bases: TGTGCCAGCAGTGATGGGGCAGTGTATGGCTACACCTTC. Using reference TRBV2 and TRBJ1-2 for the parts outside the CDR3, the full variable domain is EPEVTQTPSHQVTQMGQEVILRCVPISNHLYFYWYRQILGQKVEFLVSFYNNEISEKSEIFDDQFSVERPDGSNFTLKIRSTKLEDSAMYFCASSDGAVYGYTFGSGTRLTVV.

CDR3 region: CASSARPGLETTGELFF. The CDR3 DNA is TGTGCCAGCAGCGCCCGGCCGGGACTAGAGACCACCGGGGAGCTGTTTTTT. The V gene is TRBV7-9, the J gene TRBJ2-2; 8 bases are shared with TRBD2. With 5 bases clipped from V and 4 bases from J, the junction kept 12 bases outside the gene matches. This CDR3 contains 17 residues. The germline V gene encodes CDR1 SEHNR and CDR2 FQNEAQ (reference sequence).

This clone has just a few counts. The chain is built from TRBV7-6 and TRBJ2-3; the match to TRBD2 covers 13 bases. Germline V CDR1 and CDR2: SGHVS, FNYEAQ. The CDR3 spans 15 residues. V trimming: 5 bases; J trimming: 4 bases; junction bases outside the gene matches: 3. The CDR3 loop is CASSRTSGSADTQYF. CDR3 DNA sequence: TGTGCCAGCAGCCGGACTAGCGGGAGTGCAGATACGCAGTATTTT.

The chain is built from TRBV5-4 and TRBJ2-2; D not certain. V lost 0 bases to trimming and J lost 3 bases, with 9 bases between them. The CDR3 extends over 15 amino acids. Germline assignment: CDR1 SGHNT and CDR2 YYREEE (reference sequence). CDR3 in amino acids: CASSLGAHYTGELFF. CDR3 DNA: TGTGCCAGCAGCTTGGGAGCACACTACACCGGGGAGCTGTTTTTT.

This clone appeared a single time. The V gene is TRBV29-1, the J gene TRBJ2-5, with 8 bases identical to TRBD1. Germline V CDR1 and CDR2: SQVTM, ANQGSEA. Germline trimming cut 6 bases from V and 5 bases from J; bases unmatched to any gene: 5. This CDR3 has 12 amino acids. The CDR3 DNA sequence: TGCAGCGTCCGGACAGGGTTGGAGACCCAGTACTTC. Amino acids: CSVRTGLETQYF.

This chain joins TRBV7-9 and TRBJ1-2; 7 bases map to TRBD1. The trim removed 5 bases at V and 6 bases at J, leaving 9 bases unmatched. The germline V gene encodes CDR1 SEHNR and CDR2 FQNEAQ (reference sequence). The length of the CDR3 is 14 residues. The CDR3 sequence: CASSPGGGSDGYTF. In DNA, the CDR3 is TGTGCCAGCAGCCCAGGGGGAGGAAGCGATGGCTACACCTTC.

This CDR3 is CASSYEGFAPQYF. The CDR3 DNA is TGTGCCAGCAGTTACGAGGGGTTTGCTCCCCAGTACTTC. The J gene is TRBJ2-5, the V gene TRBV6-6; tentatively, D is TRBD1 or TRBD2 (5 bases each). This CDR3 comprises 13 residues. Trimming cost V 2 bases and J 9 bases, with 13 bases left between them. The germline CDR1 and CDR2 sequences are MNHNY and SVGAGI (reference sequence).

Of note for this clone: This specimen includes other DNA sequences encoding the same CDR3. The J gene is TRBJ1-2, the V gene TRBV27, with D maybe TRBD1 (5 bases). The CDR3 extends over 13 amino acids. V lost 1 base, J lost 6 bases, and 9 bases lay in between. Germline values: CDR1 MNHEY, CDR2 SMNVEV (reference sequence). The DNA for the CDR3 is TGTGCCAGCAGTTTATTGGGGGACGATGGCTACACCTTC. As protein: CASSLLGDDGYTF.